One and the same sample provided the 9 T cell receptor beta chains below, sequenced in a study of T cells in localized non-small cell lung cancer (dated by TCRdb to the early 2020s). Receptor amplification or capture employed the immunoSEQ multiplex PCR assay. Not all clones reach the TCRdb copy of this immuneACCESS table, which keeps in-frame sequences only. Checked studies attribute under half of the gap to unresolved V genes and leave the rest unexplained. The sample data list some 1,500 clones, and just over 35% of these were observed just once. The ten biggest clones cover roughly 10% of the sample. The starting material was normal lung tissue next to the tumor, obtained before any cancer treatment. These receptors originate from a female donor aged 60 or older with stage II squamous cell lung carcinoma.

Sample share makes this clone medium-sized. The chain uses TRBV11-3 and TRBJ2-1; 7 positions match TRBD2. Trimming removed 2 bases from V and 0 bases from J; junction bases left unmatched: 10. There are 18 residues in the CDR3. Germline CDR1 SGHNT, CDR2 YENEEA. The CDR3 sequence: CASSLRRGGLTSYNEQFF. The CDR3 DNA reads TGTGCCAGCAGCTTAAGGCGGGGAGGGCTTACCTCCTACAATGAGCAGTTCTTC. Variable domain in full (rest from reference TRBV11-3 and TRBJ2-1): EAGVVQSPRYKIIEKKQPVAFWCNPISGHNTLYWYLQNLGQGPELLIRYENEEAVDDSQLPKDRFSAERLKGVDSTLKIQPAELGDSAVYLCASSLRRGGLTSYNEQFFGPGTRLTVL.

V usage is TRBV7-7 and J usage is TRBJ2-6; D is unresolved. The length of the CDR3 is 14 residues. The V gene's germline CDR1 is SSHAT and CDR2 FNYEAQ (reference sequence). Trimming took 5 bases from V and 0 from J, leaving 5 bases between them. The CDR3 DNA reads as TGTGCCAGCAGCCTGAGCTCTGGGGCCAACGTCCTGACTTTC. Translating gives CASSLSSGANVLTF.

The genes are TRBV28 and TRBJ1-5, with 10 bases that match TRBD1. With V trimmed by 6 bases and J by 1 base, 9 bases remained unmatched. The CDR3 extends over 17 amino acids. Germline values: CDR1 MDHEN, CDR2 SYDVKM. The CDR3 DNA is TGTGCCAGCAGCCGTAGACAGGGGGCCTCCAGCAATCAGCCCCAGCATTTT. Protein product: CASSRRQGASSNQPQHF.

The chain couples TRBV12-1 to TRBJ2-3; the listed D gene, TRBD2, was not tested against the DNA. TRBV12-1 is an annotated pseudogene. This CDR3 spans 15 amino acids. CDR3 loop: CASSSAAGHTDTQYF. CDR3 nucleotides: TGTGCCAGCAGCTCCGCAGCGGGACACACAGATACGCAGTATTTT.

This clone was counted only a few times. This chain links TRBV6-8 with TRBJ1-1, with a tentative D call TRBD1 (5 bases). The germline V gene encodes CDR1 MNHGY and CDR2 SAAAGT. This CDR3 is built from 13 residues. V gave up 8 bases and J gave up 5 bases, with 15 bases separating them. The CDR3 is CASRNSGSTEAFF. In DNA, the CDR3 is TGTGCCAGCCGAAATTCAGGGTCGACTGAAGCTTTCTTT.

This clone was picked up a small number of times. V and J are TRBV10-1 and TRBJ2-4; 7 bases agree with TRBD1. V gave up 3 bases and J gave up 11 bases; unmatched junction bases: 4. This CDR3 has 12 amino acids. Germline-derived CDR1 and CDR2 are WNHNN and SYGVQD (reference sequence). CDR3 DNA sequence: TGCGCCAGCAGTGAATACAGGGGACTTCAGTACTTC. Translating it yields CASSEYRGLQYF.

This clone ranks as large. The chain employs TRBV30 and TRBJ1-5; D is unclear. Germline CDR1 GTSNPN, CDR2 SVGIG (reference sequence). CDR3 size: 13 residues. Between the trimmed V and J ends, which lost 1 base and 6 bases, there was a span of 10 bases. This CDR3 is CAWSEGNTQPQHF. In DNA form, the CDR3 reads TGTGCCTGGAGTGAGGGCAACACTCAGCCCCAGCATTTT. The variable domain in full, with the rest retrieved from reference TRBV30 and TRBJ1-5, is SQTIHQWPATLVQPVGSPLSLECTVEGTSNPNLYWYRQAAGRGLQLLFYSVGIGQISSEVPQNLSASRPQDRQFILSSKKLLLSDSGFYLCAWSEGNTQPQHFGDGTRLSIL.

The chain combines TRBV30 with TRBJ1-3, with TRBD1 matching over 8 bases. Per the germline V gene, CDR1 is GTSNPN and CDR2 is SVGIG (reference sequence). The V segment lost 5 bases and the J segment 7 bases; nucleotides outside the gene matches: 10. The CDR3 spans 14 residues. The CDR3 spells CAWGNGQGANTIYF. The DNA for the CDR3 is TGTGCCTGGGGGAACGGGCAGGGGGCGAACACCATATATTTT.

Of note for this clone: An end of the junction does not agree with germline; a read error may underlie this. V usage is TRBV18 and J usage is TRBJ1-2, with no clear D. This CDR3 has 14 residues. CDR1 and CDR2 (germline): KGHSH, LQKENI. This chain's CDR3 is CASSPGGNNYGYTF. CDR3 in DNA: TGTGCTAGCTCACCAGGCGGAAATAACTATGGCTATACCTTC.